Shown below are 24 T cell receptor beta chains from a single sample sequenced in a study of cytomegalovirus exposure and HLA in healthy donors. Use of 60 Vbeta and 13 Jbeta primers characterized the PCR. This table comes from immunoSEQ multiplex PCR, and its TCRdb copy is limited to in-frame clones, with some not included. The data contain roughly 160,000 clones, 60% to 80% of them singletons. Sequencing used PBMCs. These receptor sequences come from a man in his fifties in good health and CMV-seropositive.

The V and J genes are TRBV18 and TRBJ1-1; weak D call: TRBD1 (5 bases). Germline V gene sequence: CDR1 KGHSH, CDR2 LQKENI. The CDR3 has 13 residues. V lost 6 bases to trimming and J lost 1 base, with 9 bases between them. The CDR3 loop is CASSEGSNTEAFF. CDR3 nucleotide sequence: TGTGCCAGCTCGGAGGGGTCGAACACTGAAGCTTTCTTT.

This clone turned up a few times. The chain employs TRBV9 and TRBJ1-6; 8 bases match TRBD1. The CDR3 sequence is 17 residues long. Trimming took 0 bases from V and 9 from J; bases not matched to a gene: 11. Germline V lookup: CDR1 SGDLS, CDR2 YYNGEE. CDR3 in amino acids: CASSVAGDRRLGSPLHF. In nucleotides, the CDR3 is TGTGCCAGCAGCGTAGCAGGGGACAGGCGGTTGGGTTCACCCCTCCACTTT.

This sequence joins TRBV10-1 and TRBJ2-3, with D possibly TRBD2 on 5 matching bases. CDR3 size: 15 residues. The germline gives CDR1 WNHNN, CDR2 SYGVQD (reference sequence). Trimming left V 4 bases short and J 2 bases short, with 13 bases between. CDR3 loop: CASSGTSLPTDTQYF. CDR3 in DNA: TGCGCCAGCAGTGGGACTTCACTCCCCACAGATACGCAGTATTTT.

The chain employs TRBV4-1 and TRBJ2-5, with 8 bases identical to TRBD2. The trim removed 4 bases at V and 2 bases at J, leaving 6 bases unmatched. Germline CDR1 MGHRA, CDR2 YSYEKL. CDR3 length: 15 residues. In DNA, the CDR3 is TGCGCCAGCAGCCGCTCCGGGACTAGTCAAGAGACCCAGTACTTC. Translating gives CASSRSGTSQETQYF.

The rearrangement links TRBV25-1 to TRBJ2-6; D might be TRBD2 (5 bases). The V end lost 5 bases, the J end lost 4 bases, and 15 bases lay between the germline ends. Per germline, CDR1 MGHDK and CDR2 SYGVNS. This CDR3 has 16 residues. This CDR3 is CASSPRAGKGANVLTF. The CDR3 bases are TGTGCCAGCAGTCCGCGGGCCGGGAAGGGGGCCAACGTCCTGACTTTC.

This chain links TRBV13 with TRBJ2-1; D might be TRBD1 (6 bases). Germline-derived CDR1 and CDR2 are PRHDT and FYEKMQ (reference sequence). CDR3 length: 15 amino acids. The germline V and J ends were trimmed by 3 bases and 2 bases, with 11 bases remaining between them. CDR3 nucleotide sequence: TGTGCCAGCAGCTTCATGACAGGTCCCTACAATGAGCAGTTCTTC. Translation: CASSFMTGPYNEQFF.

The V and J genes are TRBV4-1 and TRBJ1-6, with no clear D. Deletions cut 0 bases from V and 8 bases from J, with 23 bases between. This CDR3 spans 19 amino acids. Germline CDR1 MGHRA, CDR2 YSYEKL. The CDR3 region has the DNA TGCGCCAGCAGCCAAGATCGGGTGGTTCAGAGGGCAGATCATTCACCCCTCCACTTT. It is translated as CASSQDRVVQRADHSPLHF.

In the case of this clone: Distinct nucleotide sequences in the sample also encode this CDR3. The chain recombines TRBV27 with TRBJ2-3, with 7 bases identical to TRBD1. After removal of 5 bases from V and 0 bases from J, the junction contained 2 bases not matched to a gene. This CDR3 contains 14 residues. Germline CDR1 and CDR2: MNHEY and SMNVEV (reference sequence). The CDR3 nucleotides are TGTGCCAGCAGTGGACAGGCTAGCACAGATACGCAGTATTTT. Translated, it gives CASSGQASTDTQYF.

The rearrangement uses TRBV23-1 and TRBJ2-5; 10 nucleotides align to TRBD1. TRBV23-1 is given ORF status, its function remaining uncertain. The V and J ends lost 5 bases and 5 bases, in that order; junction bases with no gene match: 14. This CDR3 has 17 amino acids. CDR3 nucleotides: TGCGCCAGCAGTGCCAAATCCCGGGACAGGGGCCCGGAGACCCAGTACTTC. Protein: CASSAKSRDRGPETQYF.

This clone came up once. The V and J genes are TRBV29-1 and TRBJ1-2, with 9 bases matching TRBD1. Germline V CDR1 and CDR2: SQVTM, ANQGSEA. The CDR3 has 16 amino acids. Losses at the gene ends were 7 bases for V and 6 bases for J; bases not matched to a gene: 18. CDR3 nucleotide sequence: TGCAGCGGTCTTCCTCCGGGACAGGGAAAAGGGGATGGCTACACCTTC. This sequence encodes CSGLPPGQGKGDGYTF.

CDR3 loop: CAISDRGAPYNEQFF. In DNA form, the CDR3 reads TGTGCCATCAGTGACAGGGGAGCCCCGTACAATGAGCAGTTCTTC. The V and J genes are TRBV10-3 and TRBJ2-1, with D maybe TRBD1 (6 bases). There are 15 residues in the CDR3. The germline CDR1 and CDR2 sequences are ENHRY and SYGVKD. V was trimmed by 3 bases and J by 4 bases, leaving 13 bases between them.

The V gene is TRBV14, the J gene TRBJ2-7; weak D call: TRBD2 (7 bases). CDR3 size: 14 residues. V was shortened by 4 bases and J by 7 bases, with 17 bases between the two germline ends. The V gene's germline CDR1 is SGHDN and CDR2 FVKESK. The CDR3 region is CASSPAGAVGEQYF. The CDR3 DNA sequence: TGTGCCAGCAGCCCTGCGGGGGCAGTAGGTGAGCAGTACTTC.

V and J are TRBV2 and TRBJ1-5, with 8 positions matching TRBD1. Trimming took 3 bases from V and 5 from J; bases not matched to a gene: 6. The CDR3 is 15 amino acids. In germline, CDR1 is SNHLY, CDR2 FYNNEI. The CDR3 reads CASSDPQQGDQPQHF. CDR3 DNA sequence: TGTGCCAGCAGTGATCCCCAACAGGGGGATCAGCCCCAGCATTTT.

The chain carries TRBV4-1 and TRBJ1-1; D is perhaps TRBD1 (6 bases). Germline CDR1 is MGHRA and CDR2 is YSYEKL. The CDR3 contains 15 residues. Trimming removed 1 base from V and 11 bases from J, with 20 bases in between. The CDR3 here is CASSQGDTATTRAFF. The CDR3 region has the DNA TGCGCCAGCAGCCAAGGGGACACCGCTACGACGAGGGCTTTCTTT.

The chain carries TRBV6-5 and TRBJ2-1; 10 bases match TRBD2. V shed 8 bases and J 5 bases; nucleotides not matched to a gene: 6. Germline CDR1 and CDR2: MNHEY and SVGAGI. CDR3 size: 14 residues. This CDR3 is CASFQRGGDNEQFF. CDR3 bases: TGTGCCAGCTTTCAGCGGGGGGGCGACAATGAGCAGTTCTTC.

J is TRBJ1-2 and V is TRBV7-3; the match to TRBD1 covers 8 bases. This CDR3 contains 13 residues. V shed 3 bases and J 6 bases; nucleotides not matched to a gene: 3. Germline V lookup: CDR1 SGHTA, CDR2 FQGTGA. This CDR3 reads CASSFDRGHGYTF. The CDR3 nucleotides read TGTGCCAGCAGCTTTGACAGGGGCCATGGCTACACCTTC. Supplemented by reference TRBV7-3 and TRBJ1-2, the full variable domain reads GAGVSQTPSNKVTEKGKYVELRCDPISGHTALYWYRQSLGQGPEFLIYFQGTGAADDSGLPNDRFFAVRPEGSVSTLKIQRTERGDSAVYLCASSFDRGHGYTFGSGTRLTVV.

Of note for this clone: At the DNA level, this CDR3 is encoded by other sequences in the same sample as well. V is TRBV7-6 and J is TRBJ2-3, with D possibly being TRBD1 (5 bases). CDR3 length: 16 residues. Germline V gene sequence: CDR1 SGHVS, CDR2 FNYEAQ. The V and J ends lost 4 bases and 6 bases respectively, with 20 bases between them. The CDR3 is CASSSYLGQGGDTQYF. In DNA, the CDR3 is TGTGCCAGCAGCTCCTACCTCGGACAAGGTGGGGATACGCAGTATTTT.

The rearrangement links TRBV5-1 to TRBJ2-2; possibly TRBD1 for D (5 bases). The CDR3 spans 14 residues. V was shortened by 4 bases and J by 5 bases, with 12 bases between the two germline ends. CDR1 is SGHRS and CDR2 is YFSETQ in the germline V gene. The CDR3 nucleotides are TGCGCCAGCAGCCAGGGTGTCACGACCGGGGAGCTGTTTTTT. It translates to CASSQGVTTGELFF.

The chain has TRBV5-1 and TRBJ1-1, with D maybe TRBD1 (5 bases). Germline V gene lookup returns CDR1 SGHRS and CDR2 YFSETQ. The V and J ends lost 1 base and 4 bases respectively, with 14 bases between them. CDR3 length: 15 amino acids. CDR3 DNA sequence: TGCGCCAGCAGCTTGAACGAACAGGCTGCCACTGAAGCTTTCTTT. This translates into CASSLNEQAATEAFF. The full variable domain, in which reference TRBV5-1 and TRBJ1-1 provide the parts outside the CDR3, is KAGVTQTPRYLIKTRGQQVTLSCSPISGHRSVSWYQQTPGQGLQFLFEYFSETQRNKGNFPGRFSGRQFSNSRSEMNVSTLELGDSALYLCASSLNEQAATEAFFGQGTRLTVV.

The rearrangement links TRBV19 to TRBJ2-7; possibly TRBD1 for D (5 bases). The CDR3 runs to 13 residues. Per the germline V gene, CDR1 is LNHDA and CDR2 is SQIVND (reference sequence). With 7 bases removed from V and 3 bases from J, the gap between germline ends came to 13 bases. CDR3 sequence reads: CASIGGAFYEQYF. CDR3 nucleotide sequence: TGTGCCAGTATCGGTGGGGCCTTCTACGAGCAGTACTTC. The whole variable domain, filled in from reference TRBV19 and TRBJ2-7, reads DGGITQSPKYLFRKEGQNVTLSCEQNLNHDAMYWYRQDPGQGLRLIYYSQIVNDFQKGDIAEGYSVSREKKESFPLTVTSAQKNPTAFYLCASIGGAFYEQYFGPGTRLTVT.

The genes are TRBV27 and TRBJ1-5; TRBD1 matches 10 bases. The junction had 12 bases not matched to a gene; V was cut back by 4 bases and J by 6 bases. Germline CDR1 and CDR2: MNHEY and SMNVEV (reference sequence). The CDR3 is made up of 17 amino acids. The DNA of the CDR3 is TGTGCCAGCAGTTCTCTTATGACAGGGGGCATGGTTCAGCCCCAGCATTTT. Protein: CASSSLMTGGMVQPQHF.

The chain joins TRBV5-6 to TRBJ1-2, with D unclear. CDR1 is SGHDT, CDR2 YYEEEE, per germline. Trimming took off 0 bases at V and 5 bases at J, with 14 bases between the two ends. The CDR3 totals 15 residues. The CDR3 region has the DNA TGTGCCAGCAGCTTGGCAGCGTCCTCGGGATATGGCTACACCTTC. Translated, it gives CASSLAASSGYGYTF.

This chain joins TRBV18 and TRBJ1-5; TRBD1 aligns across 8 bases. Germline CDR1 KGHSH, CDR2 LQKENI. The V and J ends lost 3 bases and 6 bases, in that order; junction bases with no gene match: 7. This CDR3 is built from 15 residues. In nucleotides, the CDR3 is TGTGCCAGCTCACCGCAACAGGGGGTTACTCAGCCCCAGCATTTT. Amino acids: CASSPQQGVTQPQHF.

The CDR3 DNA reads TGTGCCAGCAGCTTGGATAGAGGGATAGAGACCCAGTACTTC. Its protein is CASSLDRGIETQYF. This chain connects TRBV5-4 to TRBJ2-5, with a tentative D call TRBD2 (5 bases). CDR3 size: 14 residues. Germline V gene data show CDR1 as SGHNT and CDR2 as YYREEE (reference sequence). V lost 0 bases and J 4 bases, leaving 10 bases between the germline ends.